Following are 26 T cell receptor beta chains from one sample sequenced in a study of vaccination effects on CD4 cells after COVID-19. These receptors' targets are unknown. Repertoires were generated with immunoSEQ multiplex PCR, while TCRdb's copy carries only in-frame clones and drops some. The sample holds roughly 48,000 clones, 50% to 70% seen once. Cells that had been cultured for about 10 days were the source of isolated CD4+ T cells. The input for sequencing was CD4+ T cells from PBMCs cultured without peptide, taken before COVID-19 vaccination. The receptor set was obtained from a human donor who received a COVID-19 vaccine.

This chain uses TRBV28 with TRBJ1-2; D perhaps matches TRBD1 (5 bases). Germline lookup yields CDR1 MDHEN and CDR2 SYDVKM. Trimming removed 3 bases from V and 3 bases from J, with 5 bases in between. CDR3 length equals 12 residues. The CDR3 DNA reads TGTGCCAGCAGTTTCAGGGACTATGGCTACACCTTC. This encodes CASSFRDYGYTF.

The chain is built from TRBV5-4 and TRBJ2-6; 7 bases agree with TRBD1. Germline CDR1 is SGHNT and CDR2 is YYREEE (reference sequence). The V and J ends lost 4 bases and 0 bases, in that order; junction bases with no gene match: 13. This CDR3 is built from 19 residues. In DNA, the CDR3 is TGTGCCAGCAGCCGCGAACCGACAGGGTTGTACTCTGGGGCCAACGTCCTGACTTTC. Translated: CASSREPTGLYSGANVLTF.

This clone was found a few times. The chain uses TRBV7-2 and TRBJ1-1; a weak D match, TRBD1 (5 bases). CDR1 SGHTA and CDR2 FQGNSA come from the germline V gene. Trimming removed 6 bases from V and 6 bases from J, with 20 bases in between. The CDR3 has 15 amino acids. CDR3 sequence reads: CASRVGRGVLAEAFF. CDR3 DNA: TGTGCCAGCAGGGTGGGGCGGGGTGTTTTGGCTGAAGCTTTCTTT.

V gene TRBV9 combines with J gene TRBJ2-3; D may correspond to TRBD1 or TRBD2 (5 bases each). CDR1 is SGDLS, CDR2 YYNGEE, per germline. The CDR3 extends over 18 amino acids. The V gene lost 0 bases and the J gene lost 2 bases, with 19 bases spanning the gap. The CDR3 sequence is CASSVAPQGRGSTDTQYF. The CDR3 DNA reads as TGTGCCAGCAGCGTAGCTCCCCAGGGTCGAGGGTCCACAGATACGCAGTATTTT. Variable domain in full (rest from reference TRBV9 and TRBJ2-3): DSGVTQTPKHLITATGQRVTLRCSPRSGDLSVYWYQQSLDQGLQFLIQYYNGEERAKGNILERFSAQQFPDLHSELNLSSLELGDSALYFCASSVAPQGRGSTDTQYFGPGTRLTVL.

The chain combines TRBV2 with TRBJ2-7; D is possibly TRBD1 or TRBD2 (6 bases each). V lost 6 bases and J lost 3, with 15 bases in between. The CDR3 is 14 residues long. Per the germline V gene, CDR1 is SNHLY and CDR2 is FYNNEI. In DNA form, the CDR3 reads TGTGCCAGCAGGGGAGCCGGAGGGGGCTACGAGCAGTACTTC. This codes for CASRGAGGGYEQYF.

Only one count was recorded for this clone. V and J are TRBV15 and TRBJ2-5; 7 bases are shared with TRBD1. Germline CDR1 LNHNV, CDR2 YYDKDF (reference sequence). The CDR3 consists of 15 residues. The J segment lost 3 bases and the V segment lost 6 bases, leaving 10 bases of the junction unmatched. CDR3 sequence reads: CATSGDRARKETQYF. The CDR3 coding sequence is TGTGCCACCAGTGGAGACAGGGCGAGAAAAGAGACCCAGTACTTC. Looking up the rest from reference TRBV15 and TRBJ2-5 gives the full variable domain: DAMVIQNPRYQVTQFGKPVTLSCSQTLNHNVMYWYQQKSSQAPKLLFHYYDKDFNNEADTPDNFQSRRPNTSFCFLDIRSPGLGDTAMYLCATSGDRARKETQYFGPGTRLLVL.

The V gene is TRBV30, the J gene TRBJ1-4; tentative D call: TRBD1 (5 bases). The germline V gene encodes CDR1 GTSNPN and CDR2 SVGIG (reference sequence). The CDR3 runs to 13 residues. V lost 3 bases and J lost 8, with 13 bases in between. The CDR3 reads CAWSRGGGEKLFF. CDR3 DNA sequence: TGTGCCTGGAGCCGTGGGGGGGGAGAAAAACTGTTTTTT.

V gene TRBV4-1 combines with J gene TRBJ2-7; D is unclear. The V gene lost 4 bases and the J gene lost 7 bases, with 20 bases spanning the gap. CDR1 and CDR2 (germline): MGHRA, YSYEKL. CDR3 length: 15 amino acids. The CDR3 DNA is TGCGCCAGCAGCCCCCTTAACCGAACCCGAGGAGAGCAGTACTTC. Its protein is CASSPLNRTRGEQYF.

This clone has only one observation. The chain couples TRBV6-1 to TRBJ1-2; no firm D call. The CDR3 is made up of 14 amino acids. Germline V CDR1 and CDR2: MNHNS, SASEGT. The germline V and J ends were trimmed by 3 bases and 4 bases, with 12 bases remaining between them. The CDR3 sequence is CASSEDPYVYGYTF. The CDR3 DNA sequence: TGTGCCAGCAGTGAGGACCCTTATGTCTATGGCTACACCTTC.

This clone was seen a single time. J is TRBJ1-1 and V is TRBV5-1; D call uncertain. Trimming left V 5 bases short and J 5 bases short, with 13 bases between. The CDR3 runs to 13 residues. Germline CDR1 SGHRS, CDR2 YFSETQ. Here the CDR3 reads CASSLRERTEAFF. In DNA form, the CDR3 reads TGCGCCAGCAGTCTCCGGGAGAGGACTGAAGCTTTCTTT.

This clone is a singleton in its sample. J is TRBJ2-3 and V is TRBV25-1, with D unclear. Per the germline V gene, CDR1 is MGHDK and CDR2 is SYGVNS. The CDR3 is 11 amino acids. Trimming took off 4 bases at V and 6 bases at J, with 5 bases between the two ends. DNA of the CDR3: TGTGCCAGCAGTGTGGGGGATACGCAGTATTTT. It translates to CASSVGDTQYF. The variable domain in full, completed from reference TRBV25-1 and TRBJ2-3, reads EADIYQTPRYLVIGTGKKITLECSQTMGHDKMYWYQQDPGMELHLIHYSYGVNSTEKGDLSSESTVSRIRTEHFPLTLESARPSHTSQYLCASSVGDTQYFGPGTRLTVL.

V is TRBV18 and J is TRBJ2-5, with TRBD1 matching 7 bases. The germline V gene encodes CDR1 KGHSH and CDR2 LQKENI. The CDR3 sequence is 14 residues long. V lost 0 bases and J lost 5; bases outside the gene matches: 3. CDR3 amino acids: CASSPPTGLETQYF. DNA for the CDR3: TGTGCCAGCTCACCACCGACAGGGTTGGAGACCCAGTACTTC.

A few counts support this clone. The chain couples TRBV11-2 to TRBJ2-7; no firm D call. CDR3 size: 14 residues. Looked up from germline, CDR1 is SGHAT and CDR2 is FQNNGV. V dropped 5 bases and J dropped 5 bases, with 16 bases sitting between them. CDR3 sequence reads: CASSTTRLVHEQYF. Written as DNA, the CDR3 is TGTGCCAGCAGCACCACAAGGCTCGTCCACGAGCAGTACTTC.

This clone was seen a few times. This chain joins TRBV18 and TRBJ1-5; 7 bases map to TRBD1. The CDR3 extends over 15 amino acids. Germline lookup yields CDR1 KGHSH and CDR2 LQKENI. V gave up 5 bases and J gave up 7 bases; unmatched junction bases: 11. This chain's CDR3 is CASSADRFAGQPQHF. For the CDR3, the DNA is TGTGCCAGCTCAGCGGACAGGTTCGCGGGGCAGCCCCAGCATTTT.

This clone has just one count. The chain uses TRBV28 and TRBJ2-7, with D uncertain. CDR3 length equals 12 residues. Looked up from germline, CDR1 is MDHEN and CDR2 is SYDVKM. The V end was cut by 5 bases, the J end by 0 bases, with 5 bases between. The CDR3 DNA is TGTGCCAGCAGTCGGACCTCCTACGAGCAGTACTTC. Its translation: CASSRTSYEQYF. Complete variable domain (other parts from reference TRBV28 and TRBJ2-7): DVKVTQSSRYLVKRTGEKVFLECVQDMDHENMFWYRQDPGLGLRLIYFSYDVKMKEKGDIPEGYSVSREKKERFSLILESASTNQTSMYLCASSRTSYEQYFGPGTRLTVT.

CDR3 nucleotide sequence: TGTGCCAGCAGCTTGGCAGGGCCCTCTGGAAACACCATATATTTT. Translation: CASSLAGPSGNTIYF. The rearrangement joins TRBV5-6 to TRBJ1-3; D perhaps matches TRBD1 (5 bases). The V end was cut by 0 bases, the J end by 0 bases, with 7 bases between. The CDR3 length is 15 residues. Germline CDR1 and CDR2: SGHDT and YYEEEE.

This clone was counted once. The V call is TRBV4-1, the J call TRBJ2-7; 8 bases map to TRBD1. With V trimmed by 1 base and J by 11 bases, 7 bases remained unmatched. This CDR3 spans 13 amino acids. Per germline, CDR1 MGHRA and CDR2 YSYEKL. This CDR3 reads CASSQGTGFGKYF. The CDR3 DNA follows: TGCGCCAGCAGCCAAGGGACAGGGTTTGGGAAGTACTTC.

This chain joins TRBV3-1 (or the pseudogene TRBV3-2) and TRBJ1-3; D gene unclear. This CDR3 has 15 amino acids. Trimming left V 4 bases short and J 0 bases short, with 10 bases between. Germline loops: CDR1 LGHDT, CDR2 YNNKEL (reference sequence). DNA of the CDR3: TGTGCCAGCAGCCCTAACGGATACTCTGGAAACACCATATATTTT. It encodes CASSPNGYSGNTIYF.

The chain carries TRBV15 and TRBJ2-5, with unresolved D. Germline CDR1 is LNHNV and CDR2 is YYDKDF (reference sequence). The germline V and J ends were trimmed by 1 base and 5 bases, with 5 bases remaining between them. The CDR3 contains 12 residues. The CDR3 here is CATSRGVETQYF. In nucleotides, the CDR3 is TGTGCCACCAGCAGAGGGGTGGAGACCCAGTACTTC. The full variable domain, completed using reference TRBV15 and TRBJ2-5, is DAMVIQNPRYQVTQFGKPVTLSCSQTLNHNVMYWYQQKSSQAPKLLFHYYDKDFNNEADTPDNFQSRRPNTSFCFLDIRSPGLGDTAMYLCATSRGVETQYFGPGTRLLVL.

The gene calls are TRBV30 and TRBJ1-2, with 8 bases aligning to TRBD1. The CDR3 totals 14 residues. Trimming removed 5 bases from V and 3 bases from J; junction bases left unmatched: 8. Germline V lookup: CDR1 GTSNPN, CDR2 SVGIG (reference sequence). CDR3 sequence (DNA): TGTGCCTGGGGCCGGGACAGGTACGACTATGGCTACACCTTC. This translates into CAWGRDRYDYGYTF.

The J gene is TRBJ2-7, the V gene TRBV6-5; the D is unclear. V shed 6 bases and J shed 3 bases, with 12 bases lying between them. The CDR3 has 13 residues. Germline loops: CDR1 MNHEY, CDR2 SVGAGI. Written as DNA, the CDR3 is TGTGCCAGCAGACCTCAGGTGTACTACGAGCAGTACTTC. This translates into CASRPQVYYEQYF.

The rearrangement joins TRBV29-1 to TRBJ2-7, with TRBD1 matching 8 bases. Germline V gene data show CDR1 as SQVTM and CDR2 as ANQGSEA. With 4 bases clipped from V and 6 bases from J, the junction kept 8 bases outside the gene matches. This CDR3 has 13 residues. The CDR3, as DNA: TGCAGCGTTGCTTTGGGAACAGGGGGCGAGCAGTACTTC. Its protein product is CSVALGTGGEQYF.

This chain links TRBV29-1 with TRBJ2-1, with TRBD2 matching 12 bases. In germline, CDR1 is SQVTM, CDR2 ANQGSEA. The CDR3 length is 17 residues. The J segment lost 1 base and the V segment lost 4 bases, leaving 8 bases of the junction unmatched. DNA of the CDR3: TGCAGCGTTGGTCCTAGCGGGGGGGTAGGTTCCTACAATGAGCAGTTCTTC. Its translation is CSVGPSGGVGSYNEQFF.

The table lists this clone with a few counts. Here the CDR3 reads CASSVSGTGFYEQYF. The CDR3 DNA reads TGTGCCAGCAGCGTCTCCGGGACAGGGTTCTACGAGCAGTACTTC. J is TRBJ2-7 and V is TRBV7-2; TRBD1 aligns across 9 bases. Looked up from germline, CDR1 is SGHTA and CDR2 is FQGNSA. V was pared by 5 bases and J by 3 bases, with 8 bases of the junction left unmatched. The CDR3 spans 15 residues.

The J gene is TRBJ2-7, the V gene TRBV10-3; D remains ambiguous. V lost 0 bases to trimming and J lost 6 bases, with 6 bases between them. The CDR3 spans 12 residues. Germline lookup yields CDR1 ENHRY and CDR2 SYGVKD. CDR3 sequence (DNA): TGTGCCATCAGTGAGTCGGGTGGCGAGCAGTACTTC. Its translation: CAISESGGEQYF.

The V and J genes are TRBV19 and TRBJ2-3, with 9 bases fitting TRBD1. This CDR3 is 15 amino acids long. Germline V gene lookup returns CDR1 LNHDA and CDR2 SQIVND (reference sequence). The V segment lost 7 bases and the J segment 4 bases; nucleotides outside the gene matches: 9. CDR3 region: CASTRGTGSSDTQYF. DNA of the CDR3: TGTGCCAGTACTCGAGGGACAGGGTCATCAGATACGCAGTATTTT.